The 29 T cell receptor beta chains presented below share a single source sample, sequenced in a study of control samples from healthy donors and cancer patients. Some clones are missing from TCRdb's copy, which holds only in-frame ones; the method was immunoSEQ multiplex PCR. The table lists 45,000 to 60,000 clones, approximately 94% of them singletons, with just under 0.8% in the top ten. Sample: PBMCs. These receptors all come from a man aged 25-40 years with colorectal cancer.

The chain couples TRBV27 to TRBJ2-3; the D is unclear. The germline V gene has CDR1 MNHEY and CDR2 SMNVEV (reference sequence). The CDR3 sequence is 13 residues long. The germline V and J ends were trimmed by 2 bases and 1 base, with 4 bases remaining between them. For the CDR3, the DNA is TGTGCCAGCAGTTTAGGCGGCACAGATACGCAGTATTTT. Translation gives CASSLGGTDTQYF.

V gene TRBV9 combines with J gene TRBJ2-2; 8 bases are a match to TRBD2. CDR1 and CDR2 (germline): SGDLS, YYNGEE. The CDR3 spans 17 residues. After removal of 2 bases from V and 2 bases from J, the junction contained 8 bases not matched to a gene. CDR3 DNA sequence: TGTGCCAGCAGCGTCAGTACTAGCGGAGCAAACACCGGGGAGCTGTTTTTT. This encodes CASSVSTSGANTGELFF.

The chain carries TRBV6-6 and TRBJ1-2, with D hard to call. This CDR3 comprises 14 residues. V lost 0 bases and J 13 bases, leaving 18 bases between the germline ends. Germline CDR1 reads MNHNY; CDR2 reads SVGAGI (reference sequence). CDR3 DNA sequence: TGTGCCAGCAGTTACTCGGAGTATTTTAGGGAGCTCACCTTC. Protein: CASSYSEYFRELTF.

Points on this clone: Other DNA sequences in this sample translate to the same CDR3. CDR3: CASRRGVYNEQFF. In DNA, the CDR3 is TGTGCCAGTCGTAGGGGGGTCTACAATGAGCAGTTCTTC. The rearrangement uses TRBV12-3 or TRBV12-4 and TRBJ2-1, with D perhaps TRBD1 or TRBD2 (6 bases each). The CDR3 sequence is 13 residues long. The V gene lost 9 bases and the J gene lost 3 bases, with 12 bases spanning the gap.

The V gene is TRBV7-2, the J gene TRBJ2-2; TRBD1 matches at 7 bases. J was trimmed by 3 bases and V by 2 bases; bases with no gene match: 3. The germline V gene encodes CDR1 SGHTA and CDR2 FQGNSA. CDR3 length equals 15 residues. DNA of the CDR3: TGTGCCAGCAGCTTAAGGGGGCTCCACACCGGGGAGCTGTTTTTT. This codes for CASSLRGLHTGELFF.

This clone occurred a few times. The chain employs TRBV4-1 and TRBJ1-4; 7 nucleotides line up with TRBD1. The germline CDR1 and CDR2 sequences are MGHRA and YSYEKL. The ends lost 4 bases at V and 4 bases at J; junction bases unmatched: 3. The CDR3 contains 14 residues. The CDR3 DNA reads as TGCGCCAGCAGCCGGACAGGACTTAATGAAAAACTGTTTTTT. Translated: CASSRTGLNEKLFF.

J is TRBJ1-1 and V is TRBV3-1 (or the pseudogene TRBV3-2), with no clear D. The CDR3 is 18 amino acids. Germline V gives CDR1 LGHDT, CDR2 YNNKEL (reference sequence). The V and J ends lost 0 bases and 0 bases respectively, with 17 bases between them. CDR3: CASSQDRSAVDMNTEAFF. CDR3 bases: TGTGCCAGCAGCCAAGATCGTTCGGCAGTTGACATGAACACTGAAGCTTTCTTT.

The chain's CDR3 is CASSFHRENQPQHF. As DNA, the CDR3 is TGTGCCAGTAGTTTTCACAGGGAAAATCAGCCCCAGCATTTT. The chain employs TRBV19 and TRBJ1-5, with D perhaps matching TRBD1 (6 bases). In germline, CDR1 is LNHDA, CDR2 SQIVND (reference sequence). The V and J ends lost 5 bases and 4 bases respectively, with 12 bases between them. The CDR3 contains 14 residues. The full variable domain, completed using reference TRBV19 and TRBJ1-5, is DGGITQSPKYLFRKEGQNVTLSCEQNLNHDAMYWYRQDPGQGLRLIYYSQIVNDFQKGDIAEGYSVSREKKESFPLTVTSAQKNPTAFYLCASSFHRENQPQHFGDGTRLSIL.

The genes are TRBV19 and TRBJ1-2, with 7 nucleotides matching TRBD1. V shed 3 bases, J shed 4 bases, and the junction held 8 bases outside the gene matches. From germline, CDR1 is LNHDA and CDR2 SQIVND (reference sequence). This CDR3 spans 15 amino acids. CDR3 coding DNA: TGTGCCAGTAGTATTTTAGCGGACAGGACCTATGGCTACACCTTC. Translated: CASSILADRTYGYTF.

The chain carries TRBV3-1 (or the pseudogene TRBV3-2) and TRBJ1-2; a possible D gene is TRBD1 (5 bases). The germline CDR1 and CDR2 sequences are LGHDT and YNNKEL (reference sequence). The ends were cut back, 1 base at V and 8 bases at J, with 8 bases in the middle. The CDR3 runs 12 residues. The CDR3 sequence is CASSQARQGYTF. CDR3 in DNA: TGTGCCAGCAGCCAAGCCCGACAGGGCTACACCTTC.

CDR3 DNA: TGTGCCAGCAGCGGTGGGGACACCCCTTCCTACGAGCAGTACTTC. Its protein product is CASSGGDTPSYEQYF. The chain employs TRBV5-8 and TRBJ2-7; D possibly corresponds to TRBD1 (6 bases). CDR3 size: 15 residues. CDR1 and CDR2 from the germline V gene are SGHTS and YDEGEE. V was shortened by 4 bases and J by 1 base, with 15 bases between the two germline ends. Complete variable domain (other parts from reference TRBV5-8 and TRBJ2-7): EAGVTQSPTHLIKTRGQQATLRCSPISGHTSVYWYQQALGLGLQFLLWYDEGEERNRGNFPPRFSGRQFPNYSSELNVNALELEDSALYLCASSGGDTPSYEQYFGPGTRLTVT.

The rearrangement links TRBV9 to TRBJ2-1; the D is unclear. Trimming took off 4 bases at V and 7 bases at J, with 12 bases between the two ends. The CDR3 totals 13 residues. Germline lookup yields CDR1 SGDLS and CDR2 YYNGEE. The CDR3 nucleotides are TGTGCCAGCAGCTCCCCCGCCGGGAATGAGCAGTTCTTC. Translation gives CASSSPAGNEQFF. The full variable domain, in which reference TRBV9 and TRBJ2-1 provide the parts outside the CDR3, is DSGVTQTPKHLITATGQRVTLRCSPRSGDLSVYWYQQSLDQGLQFLIQYYNGEERAKGNILERFSAQQFPDLHSELNLSSLELGDSALYFCASSSPAGNEQFFGPGTRLTVL.

The chain uses TRBV7-9 and TRBJ1-5; D is possibly TRBD1 (5 bases). The germline V gene encodes CDR1 SEHNR and CDR2 FQNEAQ (reference sequence). The CDR3 totals 13 residues. V was clipped by 4 bases and J by 2 bases, with 6 bases between them. CDR3 in DNA: TGTGCCAGCAGCTCGACAGGCAATCAGCCCCAGCATTTT. Residues: CASSSTGNQPQHF.

The genes are TRBV6-2 or TRBV6-3 and TRBJ1-1; the D is unclear. Trimming cost V 4 bases and J 2 bases, with 17 bases left between them. The CDR3 covers 16 residues. Germline V CDR1 and CDR2: MNHEY, SVGEGT. CDR3 loop: CASSFLMGSPNTEAFF. CDR3 sequence (DNA): TGTGCCAGCAGTTTCCTAATGGGTAGCCCTAACACTGAAGCTTTCTTT.

This chain uses TRBV7-9 with TRBJ1-3; no reliable D call. CDR1 and CDR2 (germline): SEHNR, FQNEAQ (reference sequence). This CDR3 region has 14 residues. V was shortened by 0 bases and J by 1 base, with 4 bases between the two germline ends. CDR3 sequence: CASSLARSGNTIYF. As DNA, the CDR3 is TGTGCCAGCAGCTTAGCGAGGTCTGGAAACACCATATATTTT.

The chain employs TRBV5-4 and TRBJ1-2, with a tentative D call TRBD1 (6 bases). V lost 7 bases and J lost 4, with 20 bases in between. The CDR3 sequence is 15 residues long. Germline V gene sequence: CDR1 SGHNT, CDR2 YYREEE (reference sequence). The CDR3 loop reads CASGGAVGGPYGYTF. Here the CDR3 DNA reads TGTGCCAGCGGGGGGGCAGTTGGTGGACCCTATGGCTACACCTTC.

The J gene is TRBJ2-3, the V gene TRBV4-3, with 9 bases fitting TRBD1. The CDR3 is made up of 15 amino acids. V shed 3 bases and J 5 bases; nucleotides not matched to a gene: 6. Germline V lookup: CDR1 LGHNA, CDR2 YSLEER. CDR3 nucleotide sequence: TGCGCCAGCAGCCAGTGGACAGGGGCGATAGATACGCAGTATTTT. It is translated as CASSQWTGAIDTQYF.

The chain recombines TRBV2 with TRBJ2-6; perhaps TRBD1 as D (5 bases). Germline values: CDR1 SNHLY, CDR2 FYNNEI. This CDR3 region has 19 residues. The V and J ends lost 7 bases and 0 bases respectively, with 22 bases between them. CDR3 loop: CASMRIVGQDNSGANVLTF. DNA for the CDR3: TGTGCCAGCATGCGTATTGTCGGCCAGGACAACTCTGGGGCCAACGTCCTGACTTTC.

The chain combines TRBV30 with TRBJ1-6; D call uncertain. Germline V gives CDR1 GTSNPN, CDR2 SVGIG (reference sequence). This CDR3 comprises 12 residues. V lost 0 bases and J lost 5, with 2 bases in between. As DNA, the CDR3 is TGTGCCTGGAGTGTAAATAATTCACCCCTCCACTTT. Translation gives CAWSVNNSPLHF.

This CDR3 is CASSQLNRGMNTEAFF. The CDR3 DNA sequence: TGTGCCAGCAGTCAGTTGAACAGGGGGATGAACACTGAAGCTTTCTTT. The chain links TRBV5-6 to TRBJ1-1; 8 positions match TRBD1. Germline V lookup: CDR1 SGHDT, CDR2 YYEEEE. CDR3 length equals 16 residues. Unmatched junction bases numbered 9, after V lost 5 bases and J lost 0 bases.

This chain joins TRBV5-1 and TRBJ1-2; D possibly corresponds to TRBD1 (6 bases). V gave up 4 bases and J gave up 2 bases, with 15 bases separating them. CDR1 is SGHRS, CDR2 YFSETQ, per germline. CDR3 length: 15 amino acids. The CDR3 region has the DNA TGCGCCAGCAGCCCAAGGCAGGGGCCGAACTATGGCTACACCTTC. It yields the protein CASSPRQGPNYGYTF. Using reference TRBV5-1 and TRBJ1-2 for the parts outside the CDR3, the full variable domain is KAGVTQTPRYLIKTRGQQVTLSCSPISGHRSVSWYQQTPGQGLQFLFEYFSETQRNKGNFPGRFSGRQFSNSRSEMNVSTLELGDSALYLCASSPRQGPNYGYTFGSGTRLTVV.

This chain uses TRBV3-1 (or the pseudogene TRBV3-2) with TRBJ2-7; a possible D gene is TRBD2 (6 bases). Per the germline V gene, CDR1 is LGHDT and CDR2 is YNNKEL (reference sequence). This CDR3 has 13 amino acids. Trimming shortened V by 0 bases and J by 5 bases, and 8 bases separated the two germline ends. The CDR3 protein is CASSQDPGDEQYV. The CDR3 bases are TGTGCCAGCAGCCAAGACCCGGGAGACGAGCAGTACGTC.

V gene TRBV11-2 combines with J gene TRBJ1-6, with a tentative D call TRBD1 (5 bases). Trimming pared 1 base from V and 7 bases from J, leaving 14 bases between. CDR3 length: 16 residues. The germline V gene has CDR1 SGHAT and CDR2 FQNNGV. The CDR3 coding sequence is TGTGCCAGCAGCTTAGTCCAGTATTGGGACAATTCACCCCTCCACTTT. Protein: CASSLVQYWDNSPLHF.

V gene TRBV4-1 combines with J gene TRBJ1-6, with 8 positions matching TRBD1. Germline-derived CDR1 and CDR2 are MGHRA and YSYEKL. The CDR3 has 15 amino acids. Trimming cost V 3 bases and J 5 bases; bases outside gene matches: 3. Here the CDR3 reads CASSHEGQDNSPLHF. DNA for the CDR3: TGCGCCAGCAGCCACGAGGGACAGGATAATTCACCCCTCCACTTT.

The chain recombines TRBV24-1 with TRBJ2-5; TRBD1 is a possible D gene (5 bases). V was clipped by 1 base and J by 3 bases, with 11 bases between them. In germline, CDR1 is KGHDR, CDR2 SFDVKD. The CDR3 totals 15 residues. CDR3 amino acids: CATSDLSSGKETQYF. Here the CDR3 DNA reads TGTGCCACCAGTGATTTATCTTCAGGGAAAGAGACCCAGTACTTC.

As concerns this clone: The same CDR3 also results from other DNA sequences found in this sample. This sequence joins TRBV14 and TRBJ2-7, with D maybe TRBD2 (5 bases). Germline V gene lookup returns CDR1 SGHDN and CDR2 FVKESK. V gave up 8 bases and J gave up 1 base, with 9 bases separating them. The CDR3 loop spans 12 amino acids. DNA for the CDR3: TGTGCCAGCGGTCGGGGTTCCTACGAGCAGTACTTC. Its protein is CASGRGSYEQYF.

The chain recombines TRBV7-9 with TRBJ2-1, with D perhaps being TRBD1 or TRBD2 (6 bases each). V was trimmed by 3 bases and J by 10 bases, leaving 25 bases between them. This CDR3 is built from 17 residues. Germline V gene sequence: CDR1 SEHNR, CDR2 FQNEAQ (reference sequence). CDR3 coding DNA: TGTGCCAGCAGCTTGACTCCGGGGGCCCGCCAGGCACCCGAGCAGTTCTTC. It yields the protein CASSLTPGARQAPEQFF. The variable domain in full, completed from reference TRBV7-9 and TRBJ2-1, reads DTGVSQNPRHKITKRGQNVTFRCDPISEHNRLYWYRQTLGQGPEFLTYFQNEAQLEKSRLLSDRFSAERPKGSFSTLEIQRTEQGDSAMYLCASSLTPGARQAPEQFFGPGTRLTVL.

V usage is TRBV6-5 and J usage is TRBJ1-1; a weak D match, TRBD1 (6 bases). The V end lost 6 bases, the J end lost 1 base, and 15 bases lay between the germline ends. The CDR3 runs to 15 residues. Germline-derived CDR1 and CDR2 are MNHEY and SVGAGI. CDR3 amino acids: CASRADRKSNTEAFF. Written as DNA, the CDR3 is TGTGCCAGCAGAGCAGACAGGAAATCGAACACTGAAGCTTTCTTT.

The genes are TRBV5-4 and TRBJ2-3, with D tentatively TRBD1 or TRBD2 (5 bases each). The CDR3 runs 14 residues. CDR1 SGHNT and CDR2 YYREEE come from the germline V gene (reference sequence). V was clipped by 5 bases and J by 5 bases, with 15 bases between them. The CDR3: CASSQVGAGDTQYF. In DNA form, the CDR3 reads TGTGCCAGCAGTCAGGTCGGGGCGGGAGATACGCAGTATTTT.